This T cell receptor beta chain was captured by sequencing in a study of blood T cell repertoires in COVID-19. Whole-study context: Collection of acute and convalescent COVID-19 samples took place in the United States, Italy and Spain.

All recovered Cohort 3 donors got two negative PCRs, got clearance, or saw symptom resolution. Germline V CDR1 and CDR2: MNHEY, SMNVEV (reference sequence). The CDR3 sequence is 16 residues long. After removal of 7 bases from V and 4 bases from J, the junction contained 12 bases not matched to a gene. TCRdb's table, derived via immunoSEQ multiplex PCR, lists solely in-frame clones and lacks some. The sample lists roughly 200,000 clones, roughly 85% seen once, with approximately 18% in the top ten. V and J are TRBV27 and TRBJ1-1; TRBD1 matches at 10 bases. Material for sequencing was PBMCs or T cells enriched from blood (not recorded which). The TCR comes from a man between 40 and 49 years old who had recovered from COVID-19. Here the CDR3 DNA reads TGTGCCAGCAAGAAAATCGACAGGGGGCGAGGCACTGAAGCTTTCTTT. Protein sequence: CASKKIDRGRGTEAFF.